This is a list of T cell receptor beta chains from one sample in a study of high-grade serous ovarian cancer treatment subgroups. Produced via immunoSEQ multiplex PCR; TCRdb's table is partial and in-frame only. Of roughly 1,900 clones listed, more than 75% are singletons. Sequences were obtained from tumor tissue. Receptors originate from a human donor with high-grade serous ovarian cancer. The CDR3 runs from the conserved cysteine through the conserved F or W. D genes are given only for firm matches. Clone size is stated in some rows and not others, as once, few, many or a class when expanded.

CDR3nt: TGCGCCAGCAGCGCGGGAGCGGGAGGTATGGAGACCCAGTACTTC
CDR3aa: CASSAGAGGMETQYF
j_gene: TRBJ2-5
abundance: .
d_gene: TRBD2
v_gene: TRBV5-1

CDR3nt: TGTGCCAGCAGCCCCAAGGAAGGGGTGGCGGACCGAGGAAAACTGTTTTTT
CDR3aa: CASSPKEGVADRGKLFF
j_gene: TRBJ1-4
abundance: .
d_gene: .
v_gene: TRBV7-3

CDR3nt: TGTGCCAGCAGCGTAGACTTCCCTGGAAACACCATATATTTT
CDR3aa: CASSVDFPGNTIYF
j_gene: TRBJ1-3
abundance: .
d_gene: .
v_gene: TRBV9

CDR3nt: TGTGCCACCAGCCCGCGGGTCACAGCGAAACCCTACACCTTC
CDR3aa: CATSPRVTAKPYTF
j_gene: TRBJ1-2
abundance: .
d_gene: .
v_gene: TRBV15

CDR3nt: TGTGCCAGCAGTGTGGAGGGTAGGACAGATACGCAGTATTTT
CDR3aa: CASSVEGRTDTQYF
j_gene: TRBJ2-3
abundance: once
d_gene: .
v_gene: TRBV6-4

CDR3nt: TGTGCCAGCAGCTTAGGGGCTGGGACTATCTACGAGCAGTACTTC
CDR3aa: CASSLGAGTIYEQYF
j_gene: TRBJ2-7
abundance: .
d_gene: TRBD2
v_gene: TRBV11-2

CDR3nt: TGTGCCAGCAGCAGAGACAGTAGCTATGGCTACACCTTC
CDR3aa: CASSRDSSYGYTF
j_gene: TRBJ1-2
abundance: .
d_gene: .
v_gene: TRBV21-1

CDR3nt: TGCAGCGTTCGGCAGACAGGGGGGAACACTGAAGCTTTCTTT
CDR3aa: CSVRQTGGNTEAFF
j_gene: TRBJ1-1
abundance: .
d_gene: TRBD1
v_gene: TRBV29-1

CDR3nt: TGTGCCAGCAGTGGGGACAGGGTGCCCGATGGCTACACCTTC
CDR3aa: CASSGDRVPDGYTF
j_gene: TRBJ1-2
abundance: .
d_gene: TRBD1
v_gene: TRBV25-1

CDR3nt: TGTGCCCTACTCCGGGGTGGTGGCTACACCTTC
CDR3aa: CALLRGGGYTF
j_gene: TRBJ1-2
abundance: .
d_gene: .
v_gene: TRBV2

CDR3nt: TGTGCCAGCAGCCCCGGGACTACCTACAATGAGCAGTTCTTC
CDR3aa: CASSPGTTYNEQFF
j_gene: TRBJ2-1
abundance: .
d_gene: TRBD2
v_gene: TRBV7-3

CDR3nt: TGTGCCAGCTCACCACTCTCTTCCTCCGTCGCCTACGAGCAGTACTTC
CDR3aa: CASSPLSSSVAYEQYF
j_gene: TRBJ2-7
abundance: .
d_gene: .
v_gene: TRBV18

CDR3nt: TGCGCCAGCAGCTTAAGGAACCAGGGACTATTGAACACTGAAGCTTTCTTT
CDR3aa: CASSLRNQGLLNTEAFF
j_gene: TRBJ1-1
abundance: .
d_gene: .
v_gene: TRBV5-1

CDR3nt: TGTGCCAGCAGTGAAGCTCCCCCCGGGTTTAGCGGGGAGTACACAGATACGCAGTATTTT
CDR3aa: CASSEAPPGFSGEYTDTQYF
j_gene: TRBJ2-3
abundance: once
d_gene: TRBD2
v_gene: TRBV6-1

CDR3nt: TGTGCCAGCAGTTTAGTTGGGCAGGCGGCTTATCGTGAGCAGTTCTTC
CDR3aa: CASSLVGQAAYREQFF
j_gene: TRBJ2-1
abundance: once
d_gene: .
v_gene: TRBV28

CDR3nt: TGTGCCAGCAGCTTGGGACAGGGCCTGGGGGAGCTGTTTTTT
CDR3aa: CASSLGQGLGELFF
j_gene: TRBJ2-2
abundance: .
d_gene: TRBD1
v_gene: TRBV5-4

CDR3nt: TGTGCCAGCAGTTTTAACAGGGACACTGAAGCTTTCTTT
CDR3aa: CASSFNRDTEAFF
j_gene: TRBJ1-1
abundance: once
d_gene: .
v_gene: TRBV27

CDR3nt: TGTGCCAGCGGCCGGACAGGGATAGATACGCAGTATTTT
CDR3aa: CASGRTGIDTQYF
j_gene: TRBJ2-3
abundance: .
d_gene: TRBD1
v_gene: TRBV2

CDR3nt: TGTGCCAGCAGTGGACCGGGGCTTTCCCAAGAGACCCAGTACTTC
CDR3aa: CASSGPGLSQETQYF
j_gene: TRBJ2-5
abundance: .
d_gene: .
v_gene: TRBV2

CDR3nt: TGTGCCAGCAGCGTCTCAGCGGGACCATACAATGAGCAGTTCTTC
CDR3aa: CASSVSAGPYNEQFF
j_gene: TRBJ2-1
abundance: once
d_gene: TRBD2
v_gene: TRBV9

CDR3nt: TGTGCCAGCTCACAACCTAGCGGGAGGACCTACGAGCAGTACTTC
CDR3aa: CASSQPSGRTYEQYF
j_gene: TRBJ2-7
abundance: .
d_gene: TRBD2
v_gene: TRBV18

CDR3nt: TGTGCCAGCAGCCCGGGGGGTGCGCCCTCTGGAAACACCATATATTTT
CDR3aa: CASSPGGAPSGNTIYF
j_gene: TRBJ1-3
abundance: .
d_gene: .
v_gene: TRBV7-2

CDR3nt: TGTGCCAGCAGCCAAGCTACAGGGGTCGAGGAGACCCAGTACTTC
CDR3aa: CASSQATGVEETQYF
j_gene: TRBJ2-5
abundance: .
d_gene: TRBD1
v_gene: TRBV4-2

CDR3nt: TGTGCCAGCAGCTTCGGGTGGGAATCGACTAACTATGGCTACACCTTC
CDR3aa: CASSFGWESTNYGYTF
j_gene: TRBJ1-2
abundance: once
d_gene: .
v_gene: TRBV5-4

CDR3nt: TGTGCCAGCAGCTTCCCGAAACTAGCGGGGGGAGCGGAGACCCAGTACTTC
CDR3aa: CASSFPKLAGGAETQYF
j_gene: TRBJ2-5
abundance: .
d_gene: TRBD2
v_gene: TRBV7-8

CDR3nt: TGTGCCAGCAGCTCTTTCCTCGAGATCCATGGCTACACCTTC
CDR3aa: CASSSFLEIHGYTF
j_gene: TRBJ1-2
abundance: .
d_gene: .
v_gene: TRBV7-9

CDR3nt: TGTGCCAGCAGTGATAACCCGCGGGCCGGGGAGCTGTTTTTT
CDR3aa: CASSDNPRAGELFF
j_gene: TRBJ2-2
abundance: .
d_gene: .
v_gene: TRBV6-4

CDR3nt: TGTGCCAGCAGCTCCTGGACAGGGGGCGGCTACACCTTC
CDR3aa: CASSSWTGGGYTF
j_gene: TRBJ1-2
abundance: .
d_gene: TRBD1
v_gene: TRBV7-8

CDR3nt: TGTGCCAGTACCCCGGGGACAGAGGTTAATCAGCCCCAGCATTTT
CDR3aa: CASTPGTEVNQPQHF
j_gene: TRBJ1-5
abundance: .
d_gene: TRBD1
v_gene: TRBV19

CDR3nt: TGTGCCGCACGGGGGGTAAGCTCCTACGAGCAGTACTTC
CDR3aa: CAARGVSSYEQYF
j_gene: TRBJ2-7
abundance: .
d_gene: TRBD2
v_gene: TRBV10-3

CDR3nt: TGTGCCAGCAGTTACTCGAGGCGGGGAGGGAGCTATGGCTACACCTTC
CDR3aa: CASSYSRRGGSYGYTF
j_gene: TRBJ1-2
abundance: .
d_gene: .
v_gene: TRBV6-5

CDR3nt: TGTGCCAGCAGCTTTAGGGGGGTCTCCTACGAGCAGTACTTC
CDR3aa: CASSFRGVSYEQYF
j_gene: TRBJ2-7
abundance: .
d_gene: .
v_gene: TRBV7-9

CDR3nt: TGTGCCAGCAGTTACGGACAGGGAGCCTATGGCTACACCTTC
CDR3aa: CASSYGQGAYGYTF
j_gene: TRBJ1-2
abundance: once
d_gene: TRBD1
v_gene: TRBV6-6

CDR3nt: TGTGCCAGCAGTGACTCTCCGGAGAAGAATGAGCAGTTCTTC
CDR3aa: CASSDSPEKNEQFF
j_gene: TRBJ2-1
abundance: .
d_gene: .
v_gene: TRBV6-4

CDR3nt: TGTGCCAGCCACCTAGGGGGCTCCTACAATGAGCAGTTCTTC
CDR3aa: CASHLGGSYNEQFF
j_gene: TRBJ2-1
abundance: .
d_gene: .
v_gene: TRBV2

CDR3nt: TGTGCCAGCAGGCAACAGGGCTCAGATACGCAGTATTTT
CDR3aa: CASRQQGSDTQYF
j_gene: TRBJ2-3
abundance: .
d_gene: .
v_gene: TRBV27

CDR3nt: TGTGCCAGTAGTACTACAGGGAGAGAGACCCAGTACTTC
CDR3aa: CASSTTGRETQYF
j_gene: TRBJ2-5
abundance: once
d_gene: .
v_gene: TRBV19

CDR3nt: TGTGCCAGTAGCCGCCGGGGGGGACAGACGAACACCGGGGAGCTGTTTTTT
CDR3aa: CASSRRGGQTNTGELFF
j_gene: TRBJ2-2
abundance: .
d_gene: .
v_gene: TRBV19

CDR3nt: TGTGCCAGCGAGGTTCCAAATAATTCACCCCTCCACTTT
CDR3aa: CASEVPNNSPLHF
j_gene: TRBJ1-6
abundance: .
d_gene: .
v_gene: TRBV6-1

CDR3nt: TGCAGTGCTAAAGGAAACACTGAAGCTTTCTTT
CDR3aa: CSAKGNTEAFF
j_gene: TRBJ1-1
abundance: .
d_gene: .
v_gene: TRBV20-1

CDR3nt: TGTGCCAGCAGCCCTAGTGGGGGGTTAGGTGAAAAACTGTTTTTT
CDR3aa: CASSPSGGLGEKLFF
j_gene: TRBJ1-4
abundance: .
d_gene: .
v_gene: TRBV28

CDR3nt: TGTGCCACCAGTACGGGGCGAGTCTCTGGGGCCAACGTCCTGACTTTC
CDR3aa: CATSTGRVSGANVLTF
j_gene: TRBJ2-6
abundance: .
d_gene: .
v_gene: TRBV27

CDR3nt: TGTGCCAGCAGTGATAGTCGGGGAGCCAAAAACATTCAGTACTTC
CDR3aa: CASSDSRGAKNIQYF
j_gene: TRBJ2-4
abundance: .
d_gene: .
v_gene: TRBV2

CDR3nt: TGTGCCAGCAGCGCCGACGGGAGAGAGACCCAGTACTTC
CDR3aa: CASSADGRETQYF
j_gene: TRBJ2-5
abundance: .
d_gene: .
v_gene: TRBV9

CDR3nt: TGTGCCAGCAGCCTCTTAGGGGGTAGCGGGAGTACTGGGGAGCTGTTTTTT
CDR3aa: CASSLLGGSGSTGELFF
j_gene: TRBJ2-2
abundance: .
d_gene: TRBD2
v_gene: TRBV7-8

CDR3nt: TGTGCCAGCAGTAATAGCAAAAACATTCAGTACTTC
CDR3aa: CASSNSKNIQYF
j_gene: TRBJ2-4
abundance: few
d_gene: .
v_gene: TRBV2

CDR3nt: TGTGCCAGCAGCTTGGCCGGACAGGACGTCGATGAGCAGTTCTTC
CDR3aa: CASSLAGQDVDEQFF
j_gene: TRBJ2-1
abundance: .
d_gene: TRBD1
v_gene: TRBV5-5

CDR3nt: TGTGCCAGCAGTGAAGCAGGGGTTAATGAAAAACTGTTTTTT
CDR3aa: CASSEAGVNEKLFF
j_gene: TRBJ1-4
abundance: .
d_gene: .
v_gene: TRBV25-1

CDR3nt: TGTGCCAGTAGTTTTTCCGGGACAGGGGGTCTAGATACGCAGTATTTT
CDR3aa: CASSFSGTGGLDTQYF
j_gene: TRBJ2-3
abundance: once
d_gene: TRBD1
v_gene: TRBV19

CDR3nt: TGTGCCAGCAGCTTGGAGGCGGCACGGTGGGGCTACACCTTC
CDR3aa: CASSLEAARWGYTF
j_gene: TRBJ1-2
abundance: .
d_gene: .
v_gene: TRBV7-2

CDR3nt: TGTGCCAGCATGGGAGATGCTGGAAACACCATATATTTT
CDR3aa: CASMGDAGNTIYF
j_gene: TRBJ1-3
abundance: .
d_gene: .
v_gene: TRBV5-5

CDR3nt: TGCGCCAGCAGTGGCAATAGCGGGGGGCCACTAAGTAACACCGGGGAGCTGTTTTTT
CDR3aa: CASSGNSGGPLSNTGELFF
j_gene: TRBJ2-2
abundance: few
d_gene: TRBD2
v_gene: TRBV10-2